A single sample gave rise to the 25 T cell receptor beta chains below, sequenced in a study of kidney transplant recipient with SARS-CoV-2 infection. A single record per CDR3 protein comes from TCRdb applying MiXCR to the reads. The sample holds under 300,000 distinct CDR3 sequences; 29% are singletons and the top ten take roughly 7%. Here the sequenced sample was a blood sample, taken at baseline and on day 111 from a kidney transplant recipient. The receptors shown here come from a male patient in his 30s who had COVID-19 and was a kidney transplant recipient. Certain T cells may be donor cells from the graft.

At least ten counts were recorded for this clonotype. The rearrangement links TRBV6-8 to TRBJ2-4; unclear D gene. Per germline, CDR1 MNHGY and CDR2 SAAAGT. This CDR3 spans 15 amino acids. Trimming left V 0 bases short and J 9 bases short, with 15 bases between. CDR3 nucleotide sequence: TGTGCCAGCAGTTACTCCGAAAACTCACATAGCATTCAGTACTTC. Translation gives CASSYSENSHSIQYF.

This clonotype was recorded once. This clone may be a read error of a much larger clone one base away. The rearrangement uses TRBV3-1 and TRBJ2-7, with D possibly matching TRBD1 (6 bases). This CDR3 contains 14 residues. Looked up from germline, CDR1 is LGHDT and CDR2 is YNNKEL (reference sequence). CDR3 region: CARSQDRSTYEQYF. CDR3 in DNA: TGTGCCAGAAGCCAAGACAGGAGCACCTACGAGCAGTACTTC.

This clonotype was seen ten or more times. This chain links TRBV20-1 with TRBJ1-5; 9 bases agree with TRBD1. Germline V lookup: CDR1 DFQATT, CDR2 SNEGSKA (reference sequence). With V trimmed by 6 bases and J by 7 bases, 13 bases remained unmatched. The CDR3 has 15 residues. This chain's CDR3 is CSATQGAGPGQPQHF. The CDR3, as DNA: TGCAGTGCCACACAGGGGGCAGGCCCCGGCCAGCCCCAGCATTTT.

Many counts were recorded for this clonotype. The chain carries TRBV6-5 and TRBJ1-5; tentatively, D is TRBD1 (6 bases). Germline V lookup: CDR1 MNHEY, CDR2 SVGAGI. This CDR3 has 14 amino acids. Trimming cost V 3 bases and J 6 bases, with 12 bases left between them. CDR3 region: CASSYGQSGQPQHF. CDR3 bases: TGTGCCAGCAGTTATGGACAGTCAGGTCAGCCCCAGCATTTT.

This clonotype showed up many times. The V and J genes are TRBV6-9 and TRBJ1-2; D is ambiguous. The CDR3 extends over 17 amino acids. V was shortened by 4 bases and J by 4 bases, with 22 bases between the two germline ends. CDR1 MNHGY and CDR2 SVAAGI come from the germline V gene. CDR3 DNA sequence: TGTGCCAGCAGTTCGAGTATGCCTTACGGAAAGACCTATGGCTACACCTTC. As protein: CASSSSMPYGKTYGYTF.

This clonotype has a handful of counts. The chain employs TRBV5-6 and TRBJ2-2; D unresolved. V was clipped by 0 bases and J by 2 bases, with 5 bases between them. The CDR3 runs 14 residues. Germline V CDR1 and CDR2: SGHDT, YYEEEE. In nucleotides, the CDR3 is TGTGCCAGCAGCTTGGAACCAAACACCGGGGAGCTGTTTTTT. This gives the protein CASSLEPNTGELFF.

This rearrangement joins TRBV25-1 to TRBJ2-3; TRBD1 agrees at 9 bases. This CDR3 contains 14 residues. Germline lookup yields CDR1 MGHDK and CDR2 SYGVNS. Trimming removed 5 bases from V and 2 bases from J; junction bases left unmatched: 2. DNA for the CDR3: TGTGCCAGCAGTAACAGGGGGCTCACAGATACGCAGTATTTT. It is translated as CASSNRGLTDTQYF.

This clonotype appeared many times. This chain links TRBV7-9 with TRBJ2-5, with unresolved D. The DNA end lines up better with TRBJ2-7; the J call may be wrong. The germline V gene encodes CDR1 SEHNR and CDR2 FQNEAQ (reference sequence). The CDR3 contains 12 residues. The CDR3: CASSSAVNEQYF. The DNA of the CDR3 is TGTGCCAGCAGCTCGGCTGTTAACGAGCAGTACTTC.

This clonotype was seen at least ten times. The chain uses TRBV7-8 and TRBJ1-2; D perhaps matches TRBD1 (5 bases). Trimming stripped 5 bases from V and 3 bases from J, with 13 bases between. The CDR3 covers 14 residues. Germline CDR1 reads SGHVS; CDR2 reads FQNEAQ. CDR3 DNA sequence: TGTGCCAGCAGCGCCCCGGGACGGTACTATGGCTACACCTTC. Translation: CASSAPGRYYGYTF.

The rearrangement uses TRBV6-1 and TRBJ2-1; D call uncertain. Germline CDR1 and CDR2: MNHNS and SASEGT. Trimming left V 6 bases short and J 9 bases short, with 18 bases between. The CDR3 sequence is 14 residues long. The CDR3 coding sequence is TGTGCCAGCAGCCCTACAGCCGGGCGCAGTGAGCAGTTCTTC. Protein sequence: CASSPTAGRSEQFF.

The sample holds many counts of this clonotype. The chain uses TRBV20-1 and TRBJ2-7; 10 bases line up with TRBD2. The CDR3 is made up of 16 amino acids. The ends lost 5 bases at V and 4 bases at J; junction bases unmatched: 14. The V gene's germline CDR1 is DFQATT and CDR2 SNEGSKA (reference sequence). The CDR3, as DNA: TGCAGTGCTGGGTATATCGGGACTAGCGCTACGTACGAGCAGTACTTC. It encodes CSAGYIGTSATYEQYF.

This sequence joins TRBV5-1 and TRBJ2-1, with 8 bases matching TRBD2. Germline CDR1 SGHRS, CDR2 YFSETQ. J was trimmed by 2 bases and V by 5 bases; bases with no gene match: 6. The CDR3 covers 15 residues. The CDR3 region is CASSLTSDPYNEQFF. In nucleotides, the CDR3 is TGCGCCAGCAGTTTGACTAGCGACCCCTACAATGAGCAGTTCTTC. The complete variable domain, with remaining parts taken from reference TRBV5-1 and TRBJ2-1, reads KAGVTQTPRYLIKTRGQQVTLSCSPISGHRSVSWYQQTPGQGLQFLFEYFSETQRNKGNFPGRFSGRQFSNSRSEMNVSTLELGDSALYLCASSLTSDPYNEQFFGPGTRLTVL.

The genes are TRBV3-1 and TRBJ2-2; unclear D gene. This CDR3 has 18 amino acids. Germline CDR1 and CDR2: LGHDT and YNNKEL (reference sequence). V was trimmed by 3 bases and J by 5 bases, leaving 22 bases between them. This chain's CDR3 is CASSHVTPISGLTGELFF. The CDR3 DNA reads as TGTGCCAGCAGCCATGTTACTCCCATTTCAGGCTTGACCGGGGAGCTGTTTTTT. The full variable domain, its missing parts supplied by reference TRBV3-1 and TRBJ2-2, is DTAVSQTPKYLVTQMGNDKSIKCEQNLGHDTMYWYKQDSKKFLKIMFSYNNKELIINETVPNRFSPKSPDKAHLNLHINSLELGDSAVYFCASSHVTPISGLTGELFFGEGSRLTVL.

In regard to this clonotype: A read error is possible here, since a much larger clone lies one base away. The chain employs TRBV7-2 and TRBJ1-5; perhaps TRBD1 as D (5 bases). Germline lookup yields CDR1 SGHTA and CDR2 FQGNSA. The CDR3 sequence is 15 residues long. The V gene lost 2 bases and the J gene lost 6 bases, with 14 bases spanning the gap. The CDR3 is CASSLSTEGTQPQHF. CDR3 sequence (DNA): TGTGCCAGCAGCTTATCGACAGAAGGCACTCAGCCCCAGCATTTT.

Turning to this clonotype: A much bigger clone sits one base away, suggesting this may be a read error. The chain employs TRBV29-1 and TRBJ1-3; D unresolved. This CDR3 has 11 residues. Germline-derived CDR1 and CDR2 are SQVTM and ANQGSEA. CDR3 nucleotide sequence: TGCATCGGGCGGGATGGAAACACCTTATATTTT. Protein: CIGRDGNTLYF. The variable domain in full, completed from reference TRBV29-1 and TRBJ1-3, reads SAVISQKPSRDICQRGTSLTIQCQVDSQVTMMFWYRQQPGQSLTLIATANQGSEATYESGFVIDKFPISRPNLTFSTLTVSNMSPEDSSIYLCIGRDGNTLYFGEGSWLTVV.

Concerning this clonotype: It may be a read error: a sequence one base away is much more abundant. The CDR3 protein is CANSSLGQVYGYTF. In DNA, the CDR3 is TGTGCCAACAGCTCCCTCGGTCAGGTCTATGGCTACACCTTC. The chain recombines TRBV11-2 with TRBJ1-2; no clear D gene. Looked up from germline, CDR1 is SGHAT and CDR2 is FQNNGV. The CDR3 has 14 residues.

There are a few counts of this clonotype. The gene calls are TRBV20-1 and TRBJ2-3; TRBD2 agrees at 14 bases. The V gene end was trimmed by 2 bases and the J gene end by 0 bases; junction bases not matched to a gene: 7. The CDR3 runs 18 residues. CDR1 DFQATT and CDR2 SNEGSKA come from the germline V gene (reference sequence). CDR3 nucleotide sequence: TGCAGTGCTAGAAAAGGGACTAGCGGGAGCGGGAGCACAGATACGCAGTATTTT. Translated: CSARKGTSGSGSTDTQYF.

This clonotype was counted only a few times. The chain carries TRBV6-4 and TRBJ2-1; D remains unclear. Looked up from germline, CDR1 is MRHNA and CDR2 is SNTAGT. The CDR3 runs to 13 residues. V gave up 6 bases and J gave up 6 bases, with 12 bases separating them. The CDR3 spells CASSTDESNEQFF. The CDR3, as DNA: TGTGCCAGCAGCACTGACGAGTCCAATGAGCAGTTCTTC.

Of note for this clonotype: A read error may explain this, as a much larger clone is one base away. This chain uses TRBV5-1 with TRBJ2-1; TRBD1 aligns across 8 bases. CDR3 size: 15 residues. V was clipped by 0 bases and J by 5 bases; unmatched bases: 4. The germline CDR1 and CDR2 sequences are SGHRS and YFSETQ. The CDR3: CASSLEQGVHNEQFF. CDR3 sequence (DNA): TGCGCCAGCAGCTTGGAACAGGGGGTGCACAATGAGCAGTTCTTC.

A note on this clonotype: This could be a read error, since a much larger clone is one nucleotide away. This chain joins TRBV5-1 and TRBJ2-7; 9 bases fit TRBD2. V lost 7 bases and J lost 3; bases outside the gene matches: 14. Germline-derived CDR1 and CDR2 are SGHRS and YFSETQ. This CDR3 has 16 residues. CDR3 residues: CASGSARTSESYEQYF. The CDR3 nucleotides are TGCGCCAGCGGCTCGGCAAGGACTAGCGAAAGCTACGAGCAGTACTTC.

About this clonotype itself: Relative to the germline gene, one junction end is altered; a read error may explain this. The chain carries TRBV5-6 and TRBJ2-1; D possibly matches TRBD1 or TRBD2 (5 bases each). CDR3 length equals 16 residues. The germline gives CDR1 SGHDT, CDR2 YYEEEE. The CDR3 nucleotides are TGTGCCAGCAGCTTCCGGGACCCGAGCTCCTACAATGAGCAATCCTTC. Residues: CASSFRDPSSYNEQSF. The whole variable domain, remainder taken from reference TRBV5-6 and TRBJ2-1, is DAGVTQSPTHLIKTRGQQVTLRCSPKSGHDTVSWYQQALGQGPQFIFQYYEEEERQRGNFPDRFSGHQFPNYSSELNVNALLLGDSALYLCASSFRDPSSYNEQSFGPGTRLTVL.

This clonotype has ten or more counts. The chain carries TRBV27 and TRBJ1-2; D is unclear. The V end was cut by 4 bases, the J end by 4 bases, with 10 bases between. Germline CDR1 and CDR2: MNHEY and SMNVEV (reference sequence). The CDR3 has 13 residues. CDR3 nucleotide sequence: TGTGCCAGCAGTTCTCAGCGCCTCTATGGCTACACCTTC. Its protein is CASSSQRLYGYTF.

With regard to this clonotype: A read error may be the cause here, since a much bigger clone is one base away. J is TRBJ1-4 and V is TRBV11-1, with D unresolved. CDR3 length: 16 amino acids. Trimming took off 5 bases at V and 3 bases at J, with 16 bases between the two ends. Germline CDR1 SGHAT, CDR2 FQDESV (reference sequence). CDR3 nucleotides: TGTGCCAGCAGCCAAAGTGCCGTGTCGCCTAATGAAAAACTGTTTTTT. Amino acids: CASSQSAVSPNEKLFF.

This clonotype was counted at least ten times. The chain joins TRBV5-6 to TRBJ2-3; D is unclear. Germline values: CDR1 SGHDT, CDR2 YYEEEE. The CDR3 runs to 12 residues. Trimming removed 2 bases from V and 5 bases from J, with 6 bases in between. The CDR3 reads CASSLPGDTQYF. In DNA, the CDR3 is TGTGCCAGCAGCTTACCGGGAGATACGCAGTATTTT.

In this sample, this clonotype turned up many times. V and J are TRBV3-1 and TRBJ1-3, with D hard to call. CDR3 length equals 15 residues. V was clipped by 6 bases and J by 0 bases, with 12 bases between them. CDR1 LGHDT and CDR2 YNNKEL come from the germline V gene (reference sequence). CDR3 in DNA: TGTGCCAGCAGACTCGACGGGAACTCTGGAAACACCATATATTTT. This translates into CASRLDGNSGNTIYF.